The 31 T cell receptor beta chains reported below all come from one sample, sequenced in a study of cytomegalovirus exposure and HLA in healthy donors (dated by TCRdb to the late 2010s). The library was built by means of the immunoSEQ multiplex PCR assay. For the multiplex PCR, a mixture combining 60 forward primers for TCR Vbeta segments and 13 reverse primers for TCR Jbeta segments was used. What TCRdb holds here is the immuneACCESS table cut down to in-frame rearrangements. Part of the clones is not present; checked against another copy, under half of the missing clones reflect an unresolved V gene, and the others are unexplained. Across this sample there are about 130,000 clones, with about 78% seen only once. The ten largest account for 1.3% to 1.5% of the sample. Sequenced sample: PBMCs. The receptors shown here come from a female donor in good health and CMV-seronegative.

The chain has TRBV5-1 and TRBJ1-1, with 7 bases lining up with TRBD1. CDR1 is SGHRS, CDR2 YFSETQ, per germline. With V trimmed by 0 bases and J by 8 bases, 10 bases remained unmatched. This CDR3 has 15 residues. The CDR3 reads CASSLAEGASAEAFF. The CDR3 coding sequence is TGCGCCAGCAGCTTGGCCGAGGGGGCGAGTGCCGAAGCTTTCTTT.

This chain links TRBV6-5 with TRBJ2-7, with 7 positions matching TRBD1. After removal of 2 bases from V and 3 bases from J, the junction contained 7 bases not matched to a gene. The germline V gene encodes CDR1 MNHEY and CDR2 SVGAGI. The CDR3 length is 15 residues. CDR3 region: CASSYRGQELYEQYF. Written as DNA, the CDR3 is TGTGCCAGCAGTTACCGTGGACAGGAACTCTACGAGCAGTACTTC.

This chain connects TRBV29-1 to TRBJ2-7; possibly TRBD1 for D (5 bases). This CDR3 is built from 14 residues. V dropped 1 base and J dropped 5 bases, with 15 bases sitting between them. Per the germline V gene, CDR1 is SQVTM and CDR2 is ANQGSEA. CDR3 residues: CSVEVAQGRNEQYF. The CDR3 bases are TGCAGCGTTGAAGTAGCCCAGGGTAGGAACGAGCAGTACTTC.

V is TRBV13 and J is TRBJ1-2; the D gene is possibly TRBD1 (5 bases). The germline V gene encodes CDR1 PRHDT and CDR2 FYEKMQ (reference sequence). The CDR3 sequence is 14 residues long. Trimming took off 2 bases at V and 5 bases at J, with 12 bases between the two ends. The CDR3 DNA follows: TGTGCCAGCAGCTTACGGGCAGGGCCATATGGCTACACCTTC. Amino acid sequence: CASSLRAGPYGYTF.

The rearrangement joins TRBV27 to TRBJ1-1, with D possibly TRBD1 on 6 matching bases. Germline V gives CDR1 MNHEY, CDR2 SMNVEV (reference sequence). V lost 6 bases and J lost 4, with 15 bases in between. The CDR3 has 14 amino acids. CDR3 sequence: CASSLQGWGTEAFF. CDR3 nucleotide sequence: TGTGCCAGCAGCCTCCAGGGGTGGGGCACTGAAGCTTTCTTT.

This chain connects TRBV7-9 to TRBJ1-4; TRBD1 matches 7 bases. Looked up from germline, CDR1 is SEHNR and CDR2 is FQNEAQ (reference sequence). The CDR3 contains 16 residues. Germline trimming cut 0 bases from V and 12 bases from J; bases unmatched to any gene: 13. The CDR3 DNA sequence: TGTGCCAGCAGCTTAGCTAGGGACAGCAACCGGATGGAACTGTTTTTT. Translation gives CASSLARDSNRMELFF.

The chain carries TRBV7-2 and TRBJ2-7; D is possibly TRBD1 (7 bases). The V gene's germline CDR1 is SGHTA and CDR2 FQGNSA. Trimming took 6 bases from V and 3 from J, leaving 18 bases between them. The CDR3 is made up of 15 amino acids. CDR3 sequence (DNA): TGTGCCAGCAGGATCACAGGGGAGGCCCTCTACGAGCAGTACTTC. Its protein product is CASRITGEALYEQYF.

This clone was found a few times. Germline and junction disagree at one end, which may indicate a read error. This rearrangement joins TRBV7-2 to TRBJ2-7; TRBD2 agrees at 9 bases. This CDR3 region has 13 residues. CDR1 and CDR2 from the germline V gene are SGHTA and FQGNSA. For the CDR3, the DNA is TGTGCCAGCCGCTTAGCGGGAGCGGAAGAGCAGTACTTC. It codes for CASRLAGAEEQYF.

The chain joins TRBV7-2 to TRBJ2-7, with 10 positions matching TRBD1. The CDR3 loop spans 15 amino acids. CDR1 is SGHTA and CDR2 is FQGNSA in the germline V gene. V trimming: 7 bases; J trimming: 5 bases; junction bases outside the gene matches: 11. In nucleotides, the CDR3 is TGTGCCAGCAAAAGAGCCCCAGGACAGGGGGACGAGCAGTACTTC. Translation: CASKRAPGQGDEQYF.

This clone was counted a few times. The J gene is TRBJ2-5, the V gene TRBV12-5, with 9 bases matching TRBD1. The V gene end was trimmed by 9 bases and the J gene end by 5 bases; junction bases not matched to a gene: 7. From germline, CDR1 is LGHNT and CDR2 FRNRAP. The CDR3 is 13 amino acids. CDR3 in DNA: TGTGCTAGCATGACAGGGGGTGGTGAGACCCAGTACTTC. It specifies CASMTGGGETQYF.

This sequence joins TRBV4-2 and TRBJ1-4; a possible D gene is TRBD1 (5 bases). Germline CDR1 reads LGHNA; CDR2 reads YNFKEQ. This CDR3 has 14 residues. V was pared by 1 base and J by 5 bases, with 8 bases between. CDR3 DNA: TGTGCCAGCAGCCAAGGACAGTGGAATGAAAAACTGTTTTTT. It translates to CASSQGQWNEKLFF.

This clone has a handful of counts. This rearrangement joins TRBV5-1 to TRBJ2-2, with TRBD2 matching 8 bases. The V gene end was trimmed by 5 bases and the J gene end by 1 base; junction bases not matched to a gene: 4. Germline CDR1 reads SGHRS; CDR2 reads YFSETQ. CDR3 length: 15 amino acids. CDR3 sequence reads: CASRPAGGNTGELFF. The CDR3 DNA sequence: TGCGCCAGCAGGCCCGCGGGGGGGAACACCGGGGAGCTGTTTTTT.

This clone was seen a handful of times. The V call is TRBV6-5, the J call TRBJ2-7; possible D gene TRBD1, 6 bases. V gave up 2 bases and J gave up 5 bases, with 13 bases separating them. CDR1 MNHEY and CDR2 SVGAGI come from the germline V gene. The CDR3 extends over 14 amino acids. For the CDR3, the DNA is TGTGCCAGCAGTTACGGCCAGGGGACCCACGAGCAGTACTTC. Translation gives CASSYGQGTHEQYF.

The gene calls are TRBV9 and TRBJ2-7, with 9 nucleotides matching TRBD2. The trim removed 4 bases at V and 2 bases at J, leaving 7 bases unmatched. Germline V gene sequence: CDR1 SGDLS, CDR2 YYNGEE. The CDR3 loop spans 15 amino acids. The DNA of the CDR3 is TGTGCCAGCAGCCTAATAGCGGGAGAGGCCTACGAGCAGTACTTC. Translating gives CASSLIAGEAYEQYF.

V usage is TRBV5-4 and J usage is TRBJ2-1; 10 bases line up with TRBD2. This CDR3 spans 16 amino acids. The germline V gene encodes CDR1 SGHNT and CDR2 YYREEE (reference sequence). V dropped 4 bases and J dropped 10; count of bases not matched to a gene: 14. The CDR3 reads CASSQILAGAVKEQFF. Here the CDR3 DNA reads TGTGCCAGCAGCCAAATTCTAGCGGGAGCTGTAAAGGAGCAGTTCTTC.

Points on this clone: At one end, the junction sequence differs from germline, possibly due to a read error. The chain joins TRBV7-6 to TRBJ2-5; 10 bases are a match to TRBD2. The V gene's germline CDR1 is SGHVS and CDR2 FNYEAQ. The CDR3 extends over 17 amino acids. The CDR3 coding sequence is TGTGTCAGCAGGAGAGGACTAGCGGACACAATCCAAGAGACCCAGTACTTC. Its protein is CVSRRGLADTIQETQYF.

V is TRBV6-5 and J is TRBJ2-5; 7 bases align to TRBD2. The CDR3 extends over 15 amino acids. The junction had 13 bases not matched to a gene; V was cut back by 7 bases and J by 5 bases. Looked up from germline, CDR1 is MNHEY and CDR2 is SVGAGI. CDR3 residues: CASTLGGGPGETQYF. CDR3 sequence (DNA): TGTGCCAGCACCCTGGGGGGAGGGCCTGGCGAGACCCAGTACTTC.

To note about this clone: The junction differs from germline at one of its ends, possibly a read error. The chain has TRBV19 and TRBJ2-5; 8 nucleotides line up with TRBD2. The CDR3 loop spans 15 amino acids. Germline CDR1 LNHDA, CDR2 SQIVND (reference sequence). CDR3 region: CASSPQTSGQEAQYF. The CDR3 DNA reads as TGTGCCAGTAGTCCCCAAACTAGCGGCCAAGAGGCCCAGTACTTC. Full variable domain (remainder filled in from reference TRBV19 and TRBJ2-5): DGGITQSPKYLFRKEGQNVTLSCEQNLNHDAMYWYRQDPGQGLRLIYYSQIVNDFQKGDIAEGYSVSREKKESFPLTVTSAQKNPTAFYLCASSPQTSGQEAQYFGPGTRLLVL.

This clone was detected only once. The junction does not match germline at one end; this may be a read error. The chain employs TRBV5-6 and TRBJ2-6; 10 bases match TRBD1. The CDR3 runs 18 residues. Per germline, CDR1 SGHDT and CDR2 YYEEEE. The DNA of the CDR3 is TGTGCCAGCAGCACCTGGACAGGGGGAGAGGCAGGGGCCAACGGCCTGACTTTC. Protein: CASSTWTGGEAGANGLTF.

J is TRBJ2-7 and V is TRBV5-1, with no clear D. Germline CDR1 reads SGHRS; CDR2 reads YFSETQ. The CDR3 sequence is 14 residues long. Trimming took off 0 bases at V and 0 bases at J, with 7 bases between the two ends. In DNA form, the CDR3 reads TGCGCCAGCAGCTTGGTTACAGCCTCCTACGAGCAGTACTTC. Translated: CASSLVTASYEQYF.

This rearrangement joins TRBV28 to TRBJ1-2; a possible D gene is TRBD1 (5 bases). This CDR3 has 12 amino acids. V was shortened by 7 bases and J by 6 bases, with 12 bases between the two germline ends. Germline CDR1 and CDR2: MDHEN and SYDVKM. CDR3: CASKGPGDGYTF. The CDR3 DNA follows: TGTGCCAGCAAGGGGCCTGGGGATGGCTACACCTTC.

On this clone itself: An end of the junction does not agree with germline; a read error may underlie this. This chain uses TRBV7-9 with TRBJ1-1; a possible D gene is TRBD1 (5 bases). Germline V lookup: CDR1 SEHNR, CDR2 FQNEAQ (reference sequence). The CDR3 is 16 amino acids. DNA of the CDR3: TGTTCCAGCAGCTTAGGAATTTCGGGCAGGGTGGCTGAAGCTTTCTTT. Residues: CSSSLGISGRVAEAFF.

A few counts support this clone. The rearrangement links TRBV18 to TRBJ2-5; tentative D call: TRBD2 (7 bases). The CDR3 runs 15 residues. The V end was cut by 3 bases, the J end by 5 bases, with 16 bases between. Germline V CDR1 and CDR2: KGHSH, LQKENI. The CDR3, as DNA: TGTGCCAGCTCACCCCCCGGCGGGGGCTTGGAGACCCAGTACTTC. Encoded protein: CASSPPGGGLETQYF.

CDR3 sequence: CASSWGQGPSYEQYF. In nucleotides, the CDR3 is TGTGCCAGCAGCTGGGGACAGGGGCCCTCCTACGAGCAGTACTTC. This rearrangement joins TRBV7-3 to TRBJ2-7, with 10 positions matching TRBD1. CDR3 length: 15 amino acids. Germline V gene lookup returns CDR1 SGHTA and CDR2 FQGTGA. V lost 4 bases, J lost 0 bases, and 3 bases stayed unmatched.

The CDR3 sequence is CASSPGTSGRTDTQYF. The CDR3 coding sequence is TGCGCCAGCAGCCCGGGGACTAGCGGCCGCACAGATACGCAGTATTTT. This chain joins TRBV4-3 and TRBJ2-3; TRBD2 matches at 11 bases. The germline V gene has CDR1 LGHNA and CDR2 YSLEER. V dropped 4 bases and J dropped 1; count of bases not matched to a gene: 4. This CDR3 comprises 16 residues.

The rearrangement joins TRBV11-2 to TRBJ1-3; D unclear. V was clipped by 0 bases and J by 1 base, with 4 bases between them. CDR1 is SGHAT, CDR2 FQNNGV, per germline. The CDR3 contains 14 residues. CDR3 nucleotides: TGTGCCAGCAGCTTAGATCTTTCTGGAAACACCATATATTTT. Its protein product is CASSLDLSGNTIYF.

V is TRBV28 and J is TRBJ2-7, with a tentative D call TRBD2 (5 bases). The germline gives CDR1 MDHEN, CDR2 SYDVKM. The CDR3 sequence is 14 residues long. The V end lost 4 bases, the J end lost 0 bases, and 10 bases lay between the germline ends. The chain's CDR3 is CASSSTGYSYEQYF. CDR3 nucleotides: TGTGCCAGCAGTTCAACGGGGTACTCCTACGAGCAGTACTTC. Full variable domain (remainder filled in from reference TRBV28 and TRBJ2-7): DVKVTQSSRYLVKRTGEKVFLECVQDMDHENMFWYRQDPGLGLRLIYFSYDVKMKEKGDIPEGYSVSREKKERFSLILESASTNQTSMYLCASSSTGYSYEQYFGPGTRLTVT.

This chain links TRBV6-4 with TRBJ1-1; D call uncertain. The CDR3 has 15 amino acids. Germline lookup yields CDR1 MRHNA and CDR2 SNTAGT. Trimming removed 1 base from V and 0 bases from J, with 9 bases in between. CDR3 sequence reads: CASSDFTAVNTEAFF. The CDR3 DNA follows: TGTGCCAGCAGTGACTTCACAGCCGTGAACACTGAAGCTTTCTTT.

V gene TRBV28 combines with J gene TRBJ2-7, with 7 bases that match TRBD1. This CDR3 has 15 residues. Germline V CDR1 and CDR2: MDHEN, SYDVKM. V lost 1 base and J lost 3; bases outside the gene matches: 6. The CDR3 region has the DNA TGTGCCAGCAGTTTATTACAGGGGTCCAACTACGAGCAGTACTTC. The encoded protein is CASSLLQGSNYEQYF.

The chain carries TRBV6-5 and TRBJ1-3; D perhaps matches TRBD1 (6 bases). The V end lost 3 bases, the J end lost 0 bases, and 9 bases lay between the germline ends. CDR1 MNHEY and CDR2 SVGAGI come from the germline V gene. CDR3 size: 15 residues. The DNA for the CDR3 is TGTGCCAGCAGTTATAACAGGGACTCTGGAAACACCATATATTTT. This encodes CASSYNRDSGNTIYF.

The chain combines TRBV9 with TRBJ2-1; 9 bases map to TRBD2. The V and J ends lost 0 bases and 7 bases, in that order; junction bases with no gene match: 5. The CDR3 runs to 15 residues. Germline lookup yields CDR1 SGDLS and CDR2 YYNGEE. CDR3: CASSVGASGINEQFF. The CDR3 DNA sequence: TGTGCCAGCAGCGTAGGGGCTAGCGGGATTAATGAGCAGTTCTTC.